Each of the 5 T cell receptor beta chains below was sequenced from the same sample in a study of cytomegalovirus exposure and HLA in healthy donors (dated by TCRdb to 2016 to 2017). Receptors were amplified or captured by the immunoSEQ multiplex PCR assay. A mixture of 60 forward primers for TCR Vbeta segments and 13 reverse primers for TCR Jbeta segments was used in the multiplex PCR. Entries here come from immuneACCESS through TCRdb and include only in-frame sequences with V and J called. Some clones fail to appear in such tables; in the studies checked, an unresolved V gene covers under half of the shortfall, and the cause of the remainder is unknown. This sample holds around 99,000 clones; roughly 73% were observed only once. Approximately 7.4% of the sample lies in the top ten. Sequencing was done on a sample of PBMCs. Every receptor here comes from a man in his forties or fifties in good health and CMV-seropositive.

The chain carries TRBV9 and TRBJ2-7; 9 bases line up with TRBD1. This CDR3 region has 13 residues. Trimming cost V 0 bases and J 6 bases; bases outside gene matches: 1. The germline CDR1 and CDR2 sequences are SGDLS and YYNGEE. CDR3 nucleotides: TGTGCCAGCAGCGTAGTACAGGGGGCCGAGCAGTACTTC. It translates to CASSVVQGAEQYF.

This clone came up once. This sequence joins TRBV28 and TRBJ2-7, with 8 bases that match TRBD1. V lost 6 bases to trimming and J lost 2 bases; unmatched junction nucleotides: 9. From germline, CDR1 is MDHEN and CDR2 SYDVKM. The CDR3 runs to 15 residues. CDR3 protein: CASRLLGTGAYEQYF. The CDR3 nucleotides read TGTGCCAGCAGACTCTTAGGGACAGGCGCCTACGAGCAGTACTTC.

This chain links TRBV7-2 with TRBJ1-5, with D uncertain. Trimming stripped 2 bases from V and 3 bases from J, with 14 bases between. The CDR3 is 16 residues long. Germline assignment: CDR1 SGHTA and CDR2 FQGNSA. The CDR3, as DNA: TGTGCCAGCAGCTTAAGCCAGAGCGCCCACAATCAGCCCCAGCATTTT. As protein: CASSLSQSAHNQPQHF.

This clone was observed a few times. This sequence joins TRBV27 and TRBJ1-6; no definite D call. Trimming took off 7 bases at V and 14 bases at J, with 15 bases between the two ends. Germline V gene data show CDR1 as MNHEY and CDR2 as SMNVEV (reference sequence). CDR3 length: 12 amino acids. In DNA, the CDR3 is TGTGCCAGCACCGACGTCTTCGGGACCCTCCACTTT. The encoded protein is CASTDVFGTLHF.

CDR3 residues: CASSFEPGLSSAGELFF. DNA of the CDR3: TGCGCCAGCAGCTTCGAACCGGGACTGTCATCTGCCGGGGAGCTGTTTTTT. This sequence joins TRBV5-1 and TRBJ2-2; D may be TRBD2 (6 bases). From germline, CDR1 is SGHRS and CDR2 YFSETQ. The CDR3 contains 17 residues. V gave up 2 bases and J gave up 6 bases, with 20 bases separating them. Full variable domain (rest looked up from reference TRBV5-1 and TRBJ2-2): KAGVTQTPRYLIKTRGQQVTLSCSPISGHRSVSWYQQTPGQGLQFLFEYFSETQRNKGNFPGRFSGRQFSNSRSEMNVSTLELGDSALYLCASSFEPGLSSAGELFFGEGSRLTVL.